What follows are 22 T cell receptor beta chains derived from one specimen sequenced in a study of blood T cell repertoires in COVID-19. The protocol was immunoSEQ multiplex PCR, while the TCRdb copy is restricted to in-frame clones and leaves out a portion. The repertoire holds roughly 260,000 clones, with 86% as singletons. The specimen was peripheral blood. The source of these receptors is a man in his forties who had recovered from COVID-19.

V gene TRBV5-6 combines with J gene TRBJ2-7, with TRBD1 matching over 7 bases. The ends lost 4 bases at V and 0 bases at J; junction bases unmatched: 7. In germline, CDR1 is SGHDT, CDR2 YYEEEE. CDR3 length: 15 amino acids. The CDR3 here is CASSPLGTASYEQYF. The CDR3 coding sequence is TGTGCCAGCAGCCCCCTCGGGACAGCCTCCTACGAGCAGTACTTC.

V usage is TRBV27 and J usage is TRBJ2-2, with TRBD2 matching over 7 bases. The CDR3 consists of 19 residues. After removal of 6 bases from V and 5 bases from J, the junction contained 21 bases not matched to a gene. CDR1 and CDR2 from the germline V gene are MNHEY and SMNVEV (reference sequence). CDR3 region: CASSIIGPTGGRDTGELFF. The DNA for the CDR3 is TGTGCCAGCAGCATCATAGGTCCCACGGGGGGACGGGATACCGGGGAGCTGTTTTTT.

The chain is built from TRBV2 and TRBJ2-1; no definite D call. The V and J ends lost 6 bases and 8 bases respectively, with 5 bases between them. The V gene's germline CDR1 is SNHLY and CDR2 FYNNEI. The CDR3 loop spans 10 amino acids. The CDR3 DNA reads TGTGCCAGCAGGAGCGATGAGCAGTTCTTC. Translating gives CASRSDEQFF.

V gene TRBV13 combines with J gene TRBJ2-4; 10 nucleotides line up with TRBD1. The CDR3 loop spans 14 amino acids. Germline loops: CDR1 PRHDT, CDR2 FYEKMQ (reference sequence). The V and J ends lost 2 bases and 6 bases, in that order; junction bases with no gene match: 1. CDR3 region: CASSLRQGANIQYF. The CDR3 DNA reads TGTGCCAGCAGCTTAAGACAGGGGGCAAACATTCAGTACTTC.

The chain employs TRBV13 and TRBJ2-1, with D possibly TRBD2 on 5 matching bases. Per the germline V gene, CDR1 is PRHDT and CDR2 is FYEKMQ (reference sequence). The CDR3 length is 15 residues. The V end lost 0 bases, the J end lost 11 bases, and 17 bases lay between the germline ends. The CDR3 protein is CASSLGKRDAFKQFF. For the CDR3, the DNA is TGTGCCAGCAGCTTAGGCAAACGGGATGCATTTAAGCAGTTCTTC.

This clone was seen only a few times. The genes are TRBV4-1 and TRBJ2-7; TRBD1 matches at 7 bases. The germline V gene encodes CDR1 MGHRA and CDR2 YSYEKL. The CDR3 loop spans 13 amino acids. V was clipped by 5 bases and J by 6 bases; unmatched bases: 7. In DNA, the CDR3 is TGCGCCAGCAGCGAACCGACAGGGTTCGAGCAGTACTTC. Protein sequence: CASSEPTGFEQYF.

This clone came up a few times. The V gene is TRBV14, the J gene TRBJ2-3; D is ambiguous. Trimming took 4 bases from V and 8 from J, leaving 10 bases between them. This CDR3 has 12 residues. Germline loops: CDR1 SGHDN, CDR2 FVKESK. The CDR3 loop reads CASSPSHVTQYF. The CDR3 coding sequence is TGTGCCAGCAGCCCCTCACATGTTACGCAGTATTTT.

The J gene is TRBJ2-3, the V gene TRBV10-2; D not certain. V dropped 7 bases and J dropped 0 bases, with 11 bases sitting between them. From germline, CDR1 is WSHSY and CDR2 SAAADI. CDR3 length: 14 amino acids. The CDR3 sequence is CASTVLPSTDTQYF. CDR3 in DNA: TGCGCCAGCACGGTACTCCCGAGCACAGATACGCAGTATTTT.

The CDR3: CASSFRSVGGRSSSYNSPLHF. The DNA for the CDR3 is TGTGCCAGCAGCTTTCGATCTGTGGGGGGACGATCGAGCTCCTATAATTCACCCCTCCACTTT. The chain links TRBV7-8 to TRBJ1-6; TRBD1 is a possible D gene (5 bases). Germline CDR1 reads SGHVS; CDR2 reads FQNEAQ. CDR3 size: 21 residues. Trimming took 3 bases from V and 0 from J, leaving 24 bases between them.

V and J are TRBV6-5 and TRBJ2-5; 12 positions match TRBD2. The CDR3 loop spans 15 amino acids. CDR1 and CDR2 (germline): MNHEY, SVGAGI. V dropped 5 bases and J dropped 5; count of bases not matched to a gene: 6. The CDR3 is CASSPLAGGPETQYF. The CDR3 nucleotides read TGTGCCAGCAGTCCACTAGCGGGGGGTCCGGAGACCCAGTACTTC.

The genes are TRBV3-1 (or the pseudogene TRBV3-2) and TRBJ2-7, with 10 bases identical to TRBD1. CDR1 is LGHDT, CDR2 YNNKEL, per germline (reference sequence). The V segment lost 5 bases and the J segment 2 bases; nucleotides outside the gene matches: 6. The CDR3 runs 15 residues. In nucleotides, the CDR3 is TGTGCCAGCAGCTGCAGGGACAGGGGAACCTACGAGCAGTACTTC. Translated, it gives CASSCRDRGTYEQYF.

The rearrangement uses TRBV25-1 and TRBJ1-2, with 8 bases identical to TRBD1. The CDR3 is 16 amino acids. Germline CDR1 and CDR2: MGHDK and SYGVNS. J gave up 1 base and V 2 bases, and 6 bases lay outside the gene matches. The CDR3 DNA follows: TGTGCCAGCAGTGAAGCCGCTACAGGGGGTAACTATGGCTACACCTTC. Amino acids: CASSEAATGGNYGYTF.

The chain has TRBV3-1 (or the pseudogene TRBV3-2) and TRBJ1-1; D might be TRBD1 (6 bases). From germline, CDR1 is LGHDT and CDR2 YNNKEL (reference sequence). The CDR3 runs to 13 residues. The ends were cut back, 4 bases at V and 6 bases at J, with 12 bases in the middle. The CDR3 region is CASSPWKGAEAFF. As DNA, the CDR3 is TGTGCCAGCAGCCCCTGGAAGGGGGCTGAAGCTTTCTTT.

The chain uses TRBV7-8 and TRBJ1-1; D unresolved. This CDR3 is built from 16 residues. Deletions cut 5 bases from V and 0 bases from J, with 16 bases between. In germline, CDR1 is SGHVS, CDR2 FQNEAQ. DNA for the CDR3: TGTGCCAGCAGCCCCAGGCGGGATTTCATGAACACTGAAGCTTTCTTT. It translates to CASSPRRDFMNTEAFF.

The gene calls are TRBV3-1 (or the pseudogene TRBV3-2) and TRBJ1-1; D uncertain. With 5 bases removed from V and 5 bases from J, the gap between germline ends came to 6 bases. CDR1 and CDR2 (germline): LGHDT, YNNKEL (reference sequence). This CDR3 has 11 amino acids. The chain's CDR3 is CASSSRTEAFF. CDR3 in DNA: TGTGCCAGCAGCTCTCGGACTGAAGCTTTCTTT.

CDR3 coding DNA: TGTGCCACCAGCAGACGAGCGGGGAGTGCAACAGATACGCAGTATTTT. It yields the protein CATSRRAGSATDTQYF. The J gene is TRBJ2-3, the V gene TRBV15; TRBD2 matches 7 bases. J gave up 3 bases and V 2 bases, and 8 bases lay outside the gene matches. The CDR3 covers 16 residues. The germline gives CDR1 LNHNV, CDR2 YYDKDF (reference sequence).

The chain uses TRBV5-1 and TRBJ2-3; 9 bases agree with TRBD1. Per the germline V gene, CDR1 is SGHRS and CDR2 is YFSETQ. The CDR3 is 17 amino acids. Losses at the gene ends were 0 bases for V and 2 bases for J; bases not matched to a gene: 7. CDR3 protein: CASSLAVTGGPTDTQYF. CDR3 bases: TGCGCCAGCAGCTTGGCCGTCACAGGGGGCCCCACAGATACGCAGTATTTT.

V is TRBV25-1 and J is TRBJ1-5; TRBD1 might be the D (6 bases). Trimming took off 5 bases at V and 10 bases at J, with 15 bases between the two ends. CDR3 size: 13 residues. In germline, CDR1 is MGHDK, CDR2 SYGVNS. The CDR3 loop reads CASSPGQFSPQHF. DNA of the CDR3: TGTGCCAGCAGTCCCGGACAGTTCTCTCCCCAGCATTTT.

This clone turned up a few times. The chain employs TRBV6-5 and TRBJ1-6, with D unclear. The ends were cut back, 5 bases at V and 0 bases at J, with 8 bases in the middle. The CDR3 spans 15 residues. Germline V gene data show CDR1 as MNHEY and CDR2 as SVGAGI. The CDR3 sequence is CASSRISSYNSPLHF. In DNA form, the CDR3 reads TGTGCCAGCAGTCGCATCAGCTCCTATAATTCACCCCTCCACTTT.

This rearrangement joins TRBV7-3 to TRBJ2-1, with 9 bases that match TRBD2. Germline CDR1 reads SGHTA; CDR2 reads FQGTGA. The CDR3 is 14 amino acids. V dropped 2 bases and J dropped 10; count of bases not matched to a gene: 6. In nucleotides, the CDR3 is TGTGCCAGCAGCTTAGGGGGACTAGCTAGCGAGCAGTTCTTC. This encodes CASSLGGLASEQFF.

V gene TRBV6-5 combines with J gene TRBJ1-6; 7 nucleotides match TRBD1. Germline CDR1 is MNHEY and CDR2 is SVGAGI. Unmatched junction bases numbered 4, after V lost 0 bases and J lost 8 bases. The CDR3 totals 15 residues. CDR3 in DNA: TGTGCCAGCAGTTACTCTTGGGACAGCTATTCACCCCTCCACTTT. It yields the protein CASSYSWDSYSPLHF.

The rearrangement uses TRBV30 and TRBJ2-2; 9 bases line up with TRBD1. With 1 base clipped from V and 9 bases from J, the junction kept 6 bases outside the gene matches. Germline V gene data show CDR1 as GTSNPN and CDR2 as SVGIG (reference sequence). There are 14 residues in the CDR3. CDR3 in amino acids: CAWSGTGENRELFF. In DNA form, the CDR3 reads TGTGCCTGGAGTGGGACAGGGGAAAACAGGGAGCTGTTTTTT.